Listed here are 10 T cell receptor beta chains from one sample, sequenced in a study of response to subunit inactivated influenza vaccine. TCRdb recomputed calls from the RT-PCR reads with MiXCR, one row per CDR3 protein. The profile shows hundreds of thousands of distinct CDR3 sequences, about 18% of them singletons. The material was PBMCs from blood, obtained roughly 5 days after vaccination. Receptor source: a man aged 50-60 years who received an inactivated influenza vaccine.

There are a few counts of this clonotype. The chain is built from TRBV2 and TRBJ2-6, with D possibly TRBD1 on 5 matching bases. Germline loops: CDR1 SNHLY, CDR2 FYNNEI. The V gene lost 4 bases and the J gene lost 0 bases, with 10 bases spanning the gap. This CDR3 region has 16 residues. CDR3 loop: CASSADRSSGANVLTF. The CDR3 DNA reads TGTGCCAGCAGTGCCGACAGATCCTCTGGGGCCAACGTCCTGACTTTC.

The chain links TRBV5-1 to TRBJ2-1, with 11 bases that match TRBD1. J gave up 8 bases and V 1 base, and 5 bases lay outside the gene matches. The CDR3 is 15 amino acids. The germline V gene has CDR1 SGHRS and CDR2 YFSETQ. CDR3 sequence: CASSLQDRGRDEQFF. CDR3 in DNA: TGCGCCAGCAGCTTGCAGGACAGGGGGCGAGATGAGCAGTTCTTC.

The J gene is TRBJ2-7, the V gene TRBV27; the D is unclear. This CDR3 is 14 amino acids long. Trimming left V 5 bases short and J 0 bases short, with 11 bases between. Germline V gene data show CDR1 as MNHEY and CDR2 as SMNVEV (reference sequence). The CDR3 DNA sequence: TGTGCCAGCAGTACGACTCCTTACTCCTACGAGCAGTACTTC. Translated: CASSTTPYSYEQYF.

The chain is built from TRBV20-1 and TRBJ1-1; the D is unclear. Deletions cut 6 bases from V and 3 bases from J, with 17 bases between. The CDR3 is 14 amino acids. CDR1 is DFQATT, CDR2 SNEGSKA, per germline (reference sequence). CDR3 DNA sequence: TGCAGTGCAGGACTGTCGGCATACGACACTGAAGCTTTCTTT. It specifies CSAGLSAYDTEAFF.

The chain is built from TRBV12-3 or TRBV12-4 and TRBJ1-2, with 7 nucleotides matching TRBD1. The CDR3 has 16 residues. V lost 5 bases to trimming and J lost 0 bases; unmatched junction nucleotides: 9. CDR3 loop: CASSPRDRQTNYGYTF. The CDR3 DNA sequence: TGTGCCAGCAGTCCCCGGGACAGACAAACTAACTATGGCTACACCTTC.

This clonotype has at least ten counts. For the CDR3, the DNA is TGTGCCAGCAGCTTAACAACCTACGAGCAGTACTTC. Encoded protein: CASSLTTYEQYF. The chain combines TRBV7-2 with TRBJ2-7, with no clear D. V shed 2 bases and J shed 2 bases, with 4 bases lying between them. The CDR3 has 12 residues. Germline V gives CDR1 SGHTA, CDR2 FQGNSA.

V and J are TRBV4-3 and TRBJ1-5; unclear D gene. Germline V CDR1 and CDR2: LGHNA, YSLEER. Trimming removed 0 bases from V and 1 base from J, with 10 bases in between. This CDR3 region has 16 residues. The CDR3 loop reads CASSQDWAGSNQPQHF. The CDR3 region has the DNA TGCGCCAGCAGCCAAGATTGGGCGGGCAGCAATCAGCCCCAGCATTTT.

Ten or more counts support this clonotype. The rearrangement uses TRBV5-1 and TRBJ2-3; D not certain. The CDR3 spans 14 residues. CDR1 is SGHRS and CDR2 is YFSETQ in the germline V gene. V was clipped by 4 bases and J by 4 bases, with 13 bases between them. CDR3 amino acids: CASSDDRASDTQYF. Here the CDR3 DNA reads TGCGCCAGCAGCGACGACCGGGCCTCAGATACGCAGTATTTT.

V is TRBV7-9 and J is TRBJ2-1; 11 bases match TRBD2. The ends lost 2 bases at V and 5 bases at J; junction bases unmatched: 8. CDR1 is SEHNR, CDR2 FQNEAQ, per germline (reference sequence). This CDR3 comprises 17 residues. The chain's CDR3 is CASSLTGLAAINNEQFF. DNA for the CDR3: TGTGCCAGCAGCTTAACGGGACTAGCGGCTATAAACAATGAGCAGTTCTTC.

The V gene is TRBV12-3 or TRBV12-4, the J gene TRBJ2-3; D is perhaps TRBD1 or TRBD2 (5 bases each). V lost 7 bases to trimming and J lost 4 bases, with 15 bases between them. CDR3 length: 14 amino acids. The CDR3 DNA reads as TGTGCCAGCACCCCGGGGCTGGGTGCAGATACGCAGTATTTT. Translating it yields CASTPGLGADTQYF.